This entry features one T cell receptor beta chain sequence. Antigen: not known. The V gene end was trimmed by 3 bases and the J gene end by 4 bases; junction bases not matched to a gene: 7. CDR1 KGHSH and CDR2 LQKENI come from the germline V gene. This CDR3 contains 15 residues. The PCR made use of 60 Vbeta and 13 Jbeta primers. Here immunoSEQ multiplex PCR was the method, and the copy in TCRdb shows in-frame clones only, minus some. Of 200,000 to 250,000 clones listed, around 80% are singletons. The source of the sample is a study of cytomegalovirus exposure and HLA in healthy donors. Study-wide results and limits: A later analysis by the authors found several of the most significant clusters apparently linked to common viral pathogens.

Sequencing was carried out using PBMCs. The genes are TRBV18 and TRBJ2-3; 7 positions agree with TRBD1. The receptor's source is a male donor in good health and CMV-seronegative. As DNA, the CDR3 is TGTGCCAGCTCACCTACCGGGACAGCGGCAGATACGCAGTATTTT. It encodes CASSPTGTAADTQYF.